This T cell receptor beta chain was found in a study of cytomegalovirus exposure and HLA in healthy donors. Amplification used 60 Vbeta primers and 13 Jbeta primers. TCRdb's table, derived via immunoSEQ multiplex PCR, lists solely in-frame clones and lacks some. This table holds about 120,000 clones, roughly 72% found once. The germline gives CDR1 SGHNT, CDR2 YYREEE (reference sequence). The CDR3 spans 15 residues. The V gene end was trimmed by 4 bases and the J gene end by 1 base; junction bases not matched to a gene: 7. In the case of this clone: Its antigen is not known. The sample contains more than one DNA sequence encoding this CDR3.

Study observations and caveats: Researchers counted around 170 TCR beta chains as cytomegalovirus-associated. An analysis done earlier found most TCR beta V segments productive about 90% or about 30% of the time. In a later analysis, DRB1 alleles had the most associated TCRs; HLA-C alleles the fewest.

The sample taken for sequencing was PBMCs. The receptor was isolated from a man between 40 and 49 years old in good health and CMV-seropositive. The rearrangement links TRBV5-4 to TRBJ2-7; the match to TRBD1 covers 8 bases. The CDR3 DNA reads as TGTGCCAGCAGCCCCCGGGACAGGATTTCCTACGAGCAGTACTTC. Protein: CASSPRDRISYEQYF. Looking up the rest from reference TRBV5-4 and TRBJ2-7 gives the full variable domain: ETGVTQSPTHLIKTRGQQVTLRCSSQSGHNTVSWYQQALGQGPQFIFQYYREEENGRGNFPPRFSGLQFPNYSSELNVNALELDDSALYLCASSPRDRISYEQYFGPGTRLTVT.